This T cell receptor (beta chain) is from a study of cytomegalovirus exposure and HLA in healthy donors. The study, taken as a whole, reports: Sequencing depth roughly uniform across donors was assumed in presence/absence analyses. The listing of 160 or so TCR beta chains classed them as cytomegalovirus-associated. Earlier analysis looked at TCR beta V segments, and most were productive about 87% or about 30% of the time.

The primer mix had 60 Vbeta and 13 Jbeta primers. The protocol was immunoSEQ multiplex PCR, while the TCRdb copy is restricted to in-frame clones and leaves out a portion. The sample lists tens of thousands of clones; roughly 80% were seen once. This clone was seen a single time. Its antigen is unknown. CDR1 is SQVTM, CDR2 ANQGSEA, per germline. The V end lost 7 bases, the J end lost 3 bases, and 11 bases lay between the germline ends. CDR3 length equals 12 residues. The V gene is TRBV29-1, the J gene TRBJ2-3; D is undetermined. This clonotype originated in a man aged 25-45 years in good health and CMV-seronegative. The sequencing input was PBMCs. In nucleotides, the CDR3 is TGCAGCGCGAGCCATTTGACAGATACGCAGTATTTT. Its protein is CSASHLTDTQYF.